What follows is one T cell receptor (beta chain) and its context. Its antigen is unidentified. PRAID combined immunodeficiency and autoinflammation. This entry belongs to a study of stem cell transplantation in POMP-related autoinflammatory disease. Study details: Before transplant, CD4+ T cells skewed naive and CD8+ proportions were low.

Trimming removed 9 bases at V and 0 bases at J, with 14 bases between. The length of the CDR3 is 14 residues. TCRdb keeps only in-frame clones here, not all; method: immunoSEQ multiplex PCR. The data show under 11,000 clones, around 84% seen once. Study results and limitations: Across all analyzed T-cell subsets, patients with PRAID tended toward reduced diversity and increased clonality. Patients with PRAID showed a restricted number of unique TRB V-J gene pairings.

This clonotype was obtained from a human donor with POMP-related autoinflammation and immune dysregulation (PRAID). Sequencing was performed on CD8+ T cells from PBMCs, taken before stem cell transplantation. The chain links TRBV23-1 to TRBJ1-1; no clear D gene. TRBV23-1 has ORF status, its function being uncertain. The CDR3 nucleotides read TGCGCCAGTCCCCCGGATAAGTTGAACACTGAAGCTTTCTTT. Amino acids: CASPPDKLNTEAFF.